The clone carrying this T cell receptor beta chain has more than one count but fewer than ten. Its cognate antigen is unknown. These data come from a study of identical twins. Study-level points and caveats: Among beta out-of-frame sequences, excess sharing between twins appeared weaker.

A universal primer site was incorporated via template switching, and the cDNA contained unique molecular identifiers. MiXCR was run by TCRdb on the 5' RACE reads, yielding one entry per CDR3 protein. The sample lists more than 400,000 distinct CDR3 sequences, about 15% occurring once. These data were also filed under a second study, of yellow fever vaccine responses in identical twins.

Sequencing input: CD4+ T cells sorted from blood. This TCR was recovered from a woman younger than 30 in good health.

For the CDR3, the DNA is TGCAGTGCTAGAGATTTGAGAGGGTTAAGCTCCTACGAGCAGTACTTC. Residues: CSARDLRGLSSYEQYF. The chain employs TRBV20-1 and TRBJ2-7; maybe TRBD2 (5 bases). CDR3 length equals 16 residues. Trimming shortened V by 0 bases and J by 0 bases, and 15 bases separated the two germline ends. CDR1 and CDR2 (germline): DFQATT, SNEGSKA (reference sequence).